This TCR beta chain was identified in a study of graft-versus-host responses after intestinal transplantation. Study information: Multivisceral, liver-intestinal, or isolated intestinal grafts were transplanted into recipients. Study-wide results and limits: Where graft-donor T cell macrochimerism was present, patients had high graft-versus-host to host-versus-graft clonal ratios in allografts.

Graft-derived tissue was subjected to processing to liberate intraepithelial and lamina propria lymphocytes. To note about this clone: What it recognizes is unknown.

Only in-frame clones appear in the TCRdb table, and some are missing; sequencing was by immunoSEQ multiplex PCR. The table lists 15,000 to 20,000 clones, approximately 80% of them singletons. Trimming at V came to 1 base and at J to 7 bases, leaving 3 bases not matched to a gene. The CDR3 spans 15 residues. Germline CDR1 reads SNHLY; CDR2 reads FYNNEI. The chain couples TRBV2 to TRBJ2-1; 11 positions match TRBD1. This receptor was identified in a human patient who received an intestinal transplant, so some T cells may come from the graft donor. Sequencing used ileum tissue, obtained around 600 days after intestinal transplantation. This CDR3 reads CASSEGTGGFNEQFF. The DNA for the CDR3 is TGTGCCAGCAGTGAAGGGACAGGGGGCTTTAATGAGCAGTTCTTC. The variable domain in full, completed from reference TRBV2 and TRBJ2-1, reads EPEVTQTPSHQVTQMGQEVILRCVPISNHLYFYWYRQILGQKVEFLVSFYNNEISEKSEIFDDQFSVERPDGSNFTLKIRSTKLEDSAMYFCASSEGTGGFNEQFFGPGTRLTVL.